This TCR beta chain was captured in a study of shared clonotypes between healthy human individuals. Clones were sequenced by immunoSEQ multiplex PCR, and TCRdb holds only the in-frame ones, with some missing. The sample has approximately 2.3 million clones; just over 90% are singletons. The TCR originated in a man aged 18 to 29 in good health. Some clones in this sample may be carry-over from other donors' samples. The sequenced material came from naive CD4+ T cells from PBMCs. Subset described: CD45RA+ positively selected.

CDR3 amino acids: CASSTGQFNTEAFF. CDR3 coding DNA: TGTGCCAGCAGTACGGGACAATTTAACACTGAAGCTTTCTTT. The gene calls are TRBV28 and TRBJ1-1; D perhaps matches TRBD1 (6 bases). Germline CDR1 and CDR2: MDHEN and SYDVKM. Trimming pared 5 bases from V and 2 bases from J, leaving 12 bases between. This CDR3 is 14 amino acids long. Drawing the rest from reference TRBV28 and TRBJ1-1, the complete variable domain is DVKVTQSSRYLVKRTGEKVFLECVQDMDHENMFWYRQDPGLGLRLIYFSYDVKMKEKGDIPEGYSVSREKKERFSLILESASTNQTSMYLCASSTGQFNTEAFFGQGTRLTVV.